This T cell receptor beta chain was recovered during a study of vaccination and CD4 T cells after COVID-19 (dated by TCRdb to between 2021 and 2024). Background on the whole study: Every convalescent patient had a positive nasal swab PCR test for SARS-CoV-2, with mild disease in 9 or 10 patients and severe disease in one. As controls, cultures received a CEFX viral epitope pool (the positive control), an HIV-1 Nef peptide pool (the negative control), or no peptide at all. In roughly nine COVID-19 convalescent patients and a handful of infection-naive healthy vaccine recipients, the spike-specific CD4+ TCR repertoire before mRNA vaccination was compared with the repertoire after mRNA vaccination. Two doses of either the Pfizer-BioNTech BNT162b2 vaccine (n=8) or the Moderna mRNA-1273 vaccine (n=2) were administered to participants. Six males and four females were included in the convalescent cohort, with two Hispanic individuals, seven Caucasians, two Asians and one multiracial person represented. Post-COVID blood samples from convalescent patients were collected a median of around 100 days after diagnosis, with a range of roughly 35 to 161 days. The time from the second vaccine dose to post-vaccine blood sampling had a median of roughly 79 days and ranged from roughly 13 to 241 days. The cultures were stimulated with overlapping spike peptide pools from SARS-CoV-2 and from the common cold coronaviruses HCoV-NL63, HCoV-OC43 and HCoV-229E. General findings and caveats noted by the study authors: Among convalescent patients, a median approximately 88% of the SARS-CoV-2-reactive clones seen after vaccination appeared only after vaccination, which suggests priming specific to the vaccine. In convalescent patients, nearly all vaccine-specific clones (304 of 307) were found to be mono-reactive for SARS-CoV-2 spike rather than cross-reactive with common cold coronaviruses. Only a relatively small number of convalescent patients were included in the study, and early timepoints following natural infection were not analyzed. The median number of SARS-CoV-2-reactive clonotypes rose from fewer than 25 after infection to around 40 after vaccination, but the change was not significant.

Library prep was done by PCR. DNA from cultured CD4+ T cells underwent TCR sequencing with the Oncomine TCR Beta short-read assay at the Johns Hopkins FTIC core. The QIAamp micro DNA kit was used to extract genomic DNA from the cultured CD4+ T cells. The Oncomine TCR Beta libraries from cultured CD4+ T cells were pooled using unique dual indexes and then sequenced on an Illumina iSeq 100. On the authors' methods: Non-productive sequences were removed, and CDR3s not starting with C, not ending with F or W, or shorter than 7 amino acids were discarded. The MANAFEST web application was used to identify antigen-specific clonotypes by comparing peptide-stimulated wells against reference wells and other culture wells. To be called positive, a clone needed an FDR below 0.05, an odds ratio above 5, and a productive frequency above 0.1% in at least two of three replicate wells. A clonotype was classed as cross-reactive if the clonotype showed significant expansion both in SARS-CoV-2 spike wells and in at least one common cold coronavirus spike condition. Similarity between CDR3 sequences was evaluated in R version 3.6.1 using Levenshtein distances (stringdist) and unrooted phylogenetic trees (ape). The raw public data were reprocessed by TCRdb itself: fastp quality trimming at Q25, MiXCR clonotype calling, in-frame beta chains only. CDR3 protein duplicates are merged, each entry listing the most common genes and DNA. The V and J calls were determined by TCRdb, not by the authors. The sample table contains roughly 17,000 distinct CDR3 sequences; only one count was recorded for around 55% of them. The ten largest make up approximately 7.5% of the sample.

Read against the paper, the sample's treatment or condition label means: roughly 11-day PBMC culture with coronavirus spike peptide pools or control peptides (ViraFEST assay). The ViraFEST assay, used in the study, expanded antigen-specific T cells with peptide pools and then identified the expanded clonotypes through TCR sequencing. The positive SARS-CoV-2 PCR tests of the convalescent patients were dated from March to December 2020, before the Alpha, Beta and Delta variants emerged in the United States. Each well held 2.1 million or so PBMCs cultured in IMDM containing approximately 5.3% human AB serum and roughly 10 IU/ml IL-2, with around 9.7 ug/ml peptide pools added. On days 3 and 7, half of the culture medium was replaced with fresh IL-2-containing medium. CD4+ T cells were isolated after about 10 days of culture through negative selection using the EasySep CD4+ T cell isolation kit. Ficoll-Paque Plus gradient centrifugation was used to isolate PBMCs from whole blood, and the isolated PBMCs were then either used fresh or cryopreserved at -140C. In general, triplicate wells were set up for every culture condition.

The CDR3 covers 14 residues, taking in both the cysteine and the phenylalanine. Here the CDR3 DNA is all that survives: 42 bases in frame from base 1. Taken from the germline V gene, the CDR1 and CDR2 loops are SGDLS and YYNGEE. At the junction V is shortened by 3 bases and J by 7 bases, with 14 bases in between. Comments on this clonotype: Its target antigen remains unknown. Base qualities were left out, and no much larger clone turns up one base away.

Input material: CD4+ T cells from blood, cultured in vitro. The sequence was collected from a human donor who had recovered from COVID-19. The V and J genes are TRBV9 and TRBJ2-4; the D gene is perhaps TRBD2, on 6 matching bases. The CDR3 sequence is CASSATRGRNIQYF. The nucleotide sequence is given as TGTGCCAGCAGCGCCACCCGGGGGAGGAACATTCAGTACTTC.